By frequency in the sample, the clone carrying this TCR beta chain is medium-sized (0.01 to 0.1%). TCRdb called the PCR reads again in MiXCR, with one record for every CDR3 protein. The repertoire consists of around 25,000 distinct CDR3 sequences, with 15% to 20% occurring once and the leading ten covering 0.8% to 1%. This sample stems from a study of molecular identifiers for immune sequencing clone quantification. Using a CD8+CD4-CCR7+CD45RA+ phenotype, naive CD8 T cells were sorted. This CDR3 is 15 amino acids long. Trimming shortened V by 4 bases and J by 7 bases, and 20 bases separated the two germline ends. Germline CDR1 DFQATT, CDR2 SNEGSKA (reference sequence).

The clonotype originates from a human donor in good health. Some libraries in this study had Jurkat cell RNA spiked in. This chain links TRBV20-1 with TRBJ1-5; D may be TRBD1 (6 bases). The sequencing input was naive CD8+ T cells from blood, with Jurkat cell RNA spiked in. Stated subset: FACS-sorted CD8+CD4-CCR7+CD45RA+ naive T cells. The CDR3 here is CSAISPGQAWQPQHF. The DNA of the CDR3 is TGCAGTGCTATCTCTCCGGGACAAGCTTGGCAGCCCCAGCATTTT.